Listed here are 23 T cell receptor beta chains from one sample, sequenced in a study of T cells in Graves' hyperthyroidism and ophthalmopathy. Amplified TCR beta CDR3 regions derived from RNA transcripts. First-round RT-PCR targeting the TCR CDR3 was performed with the HTBI primer set. TCRdb itself ran the multiplex PCR reads through MiXCR, one entry per CDR3 protein. The sample contains about 530,000 distinct CDR3 sequences, roughly 17% of which appear only once. Sequencing was performed on blood. The receptors were gathered from a woman under 30 with Graves' ophthalmopathy.

The chain couples TRBV30 to TRBJ1-1; TRBD1 matches 8 bases. Unmatched junction bases numbered 7, after V lost 2 bases and J lost 2 bases. Germline-derived CDR1 and CDR2 are GTSNPN and SVGIG (reference sequence). The CDR3 runs 15 residues. The CDR3 bases are TGTGCCTGGAGTACGCCAGGGGGCAGTAACACTGAAGCTTTCTTT. It codes for CAWSTPGGSNTEAFF. Based on the CDR3 plus reference TRBV30 and TRBJ1-1, the full variable domain is SQTIHQWPATLVQPVGSPLSLECTVEGTSNPNLYWYRQAAGRGLQLLFYSVGIGQISSEVPQNLSASRPQDRQFILSSKKLLLSDSGFYLCAWSTPGGSNTEAFFGQGTRLTVV.

CDR3 DNA sequence: TGCAGCGTTGATGATATTGGGACGGGTGAAAAACTGTTTTTT. Its translation is CSVDDIGTGEKLFF. The V and J genes are TRBV29-1 and TRBJ1-4, with D perhaps matching TRBD1 (5 bases). The CDR3 has 14 amino acids. The germline CDR1 and CDR2 sequences are SQVTM and ANQGSEA. The V end lost 3 bases, the J end lost 7 bases, and 15 bases lay between the germline ends.

This clonotype was seen many times. The genes are TRBV28 and TRBJ2-7, with TRBD1 identical over 7 bases. The CDR3 has 13 amino acids. Germline V lookup: CDR1 MDHEN, CDR2 SYDVKM. Trimming at V came to 9 bases and at J to 5 bases, leaving 10 bases not matched to a gene. The DNA for the CDR3 is TGTGCCAGTCGTGACAGGGAGTATGACGAGCAGTACTTC. Translation: CASRDREYDEQYF.

Of note for this clonotype: A much larger clone differs by one base, so this may be a read error. It is likely a read error, because the conserved phenylalanine at the end of the CDR3 is missing. The rearrangement uses TRBV29-1 and TRBJ2-5; D might be TRBD1 (5 bases). Germline values: CDR1 SQVTM, CDR2 ANQGSEA. The CDR3 contains 14 residues. The germline V and J ends were trimmed by 3 bases and 5 bases, with 16 bases remaining between them. CDR3 DNA sequence: TGCAGCGTTGAGGTTAGGGGCAAATTGGAGACCCAGTACCTC. Translation gives CSVEVRGKLETQYL.

In its sample, this clonotype was seen many times. The V and J genes are TRBV11-2 and TRBJ2-1, with a weak D call TRBD1 (6 bases). CDR1 and CDR2 (germline): SGHAT, FQNNGV. The CDR3 sequence is 16 residues long. The V gene lost 4 bases and the J gene lost 0 bases, with 13 bases spanning the gap. DNA for the CDR3: TGTGCCAGCAGCTCAGGGGTCCTGAGCTCCTACAATGAGCAGTTCTTC. Translating gives CASSSGVLSSYNEQFF.

This clonotype was counted between two and nine times. The chain is built from TRBV6-2 or TRBV6-3 and TRBJ2-2, with D uncertain. Germline V CDR1 and CDR2: MNHEY, SVGEGT. V gave up 4 bases and J gave up 4 bases, with 10 bases separating them. CDR3 length: 14 residues. CDR3 amino acids: CASSFEESTGELFF. CDR3 bases: TGTGCCAGCAGTTTCGAGGAGAGCACCGGGGAGCTGTTTTTT.

The V call is TRBV28, the J call TRBJ1-2; 8 bases match TRBD1. Germline-derived CDR1 and CDR2 are MDHEN and SYDVKM. The J segment lost 6 bases and the V segment lost 2 bases, leaving 11 bases of the junction unmatched. The CDR3 length is 16 residues. In nucleotides, the CDR3 is TGTGCCAGCAGTTTAGAGCAGGGGGCAGGCGGGAATGGCTACACCTTC. It encodes CASSLEQGAGGNGYTF.

This clonotype was counted between two and nine times. The chain employs TRBV12-3 or TRBV12-4 and TRBJ2-3, with TRBD1 matching over 7 bases. V lost 5 bases, J lost 4 bases, and 12 bases stayed unmatched. The CDR3 spans 16 residues. CDR3 sequence: CASSTDRDRFSDTQYF. The CDR3 DNA follows: TGTGCCAGCAGTACCGATCGGGACAGATTCTCAGATACGCAGTATTTT.

This clonotype turned up a few times. The chain carries TRBV19 and TRBJ1-5, with 7 bases identical to TRBD1. The CDR3 sequence is 17 residues long. Germline V lookup: CDR1 LNHDA, CDR2 SQIVND (reference sequence). The ends lost 5 bases at V and 2 bases at J; junction bases unmatched: 12. This CDR3 reads CASSPRSTGRGNQPQHF. DNA for the CDR3: TGTGCCAGTAGTCCACGATCGACAGGGCGGGGCAATCAGCCCCAGCATTTT.

The chain uses TRBV30 and TRBJ2-6; D perhaps matches TRBD2 (5 bases). V dropped 0 bases and J dropped 0 bases, with 9 bases sitting between them. The CDR3 has 16 residues. The germline V gene encodes CDR1 GTSNPN and CDR2 SVGIG (reference sequence). CDR3 amino acids: CAWSVRGRSGANVLTF. DNA of the CDR3: TGTGCCTGGAGTGTAAGAGGGCGCTCTGGGGCCAACGTCCTGACTTTC.

This rearrangement joins TRBV6-1 to TRBJ1-5, with D possibly being TRBD1 (5 bases). The germline V gene has CDR1 MNHNS and CDR2 SASEGT. Trimming stripped 2 bases from V and 2 bases from J, with 13 bases between. The CDR3 covers 16 residues. CDR3 in amino acids: CASSEPRGRGNQPQHF. The CDR3, as DNA: TGTGCCAGCAGTGAACCCCGGGGCAGGGGCAATCAGCCCCAGCATTTT.

A few counts support this clonotype. This chain connects TRBV5-4 to TRBJ1-5; 9 nucleotides match TRBD1. Trimming cost V 0 bases and J 7 bases; bases outside gene matches: 8. CDR3 size: 16 residues. Germline V gene lookup returns CDR1 SGHNT and CDR2 YYREEE (reference sequence). CDR3 in amino acids: CASSLGPGQGGQPQHF. Here the CDR3 DNA reads TGTGCCAGCAGCTTGGGGCCGGGACAGGGAGGGCAGCCCCAGCATTTT.

J is TRBJ2-5 and V is TRBV15; D is possibly TRBD2 (7 bases). Trimming left V 0 bases short and J 0 bases short, with 14 bases between. The CDR3 consists of 17 residues. CDR1 and CDR2 from the germline V gene are LNHNV and YYDKDF (reference sequence). The CDR3 is CATSRDNEGGYQETQYF. CDR3 nucleotides: TGTGCCACCAGCAGAGATAATGAGGGGGGGTACCAAGAGACCCAGTACTTC.

This clonotype was counted many times. This rearrangement joins TRBV20-1 to TRBJ2-3; D gene ambiguous. Trimming removed 0 bases from V and 0 bases from J, with 10 bases in between. Germline V gene lookup returns CDR1 DFQATT and CDR2 SNEGSKA (reference sequence). This CDR3 has 15 residues. The DNA for the CDR3 is TGCAGTGCTAGAGATTGGACCTCTAGCACAGATACGCAGTATTTT. The encoded protein is CSARDWTSSTDTQYF.

On this clonotype itself: Possible read error: a much larger clone is one base away. The chain couples TRBV20-1 to TRBJ2-1, with TRBD2 identical over 11 bases. The J call is doubtful: the DNA matches TRBJ2-7 better. CDR1 and CDR2 from the germline V gene are DFQATT and SNEGSKA (reference sequence). This CDR3 has 15 amino acids. The CDR3 bases are TGCAGTGCAAGGGGACTAGCGGCAGTATACAATGAGCAGTACTTC. Encoded protein: CSARGLAAVYNEQYF.

Only a few counts were recorded for this clonotype. V is TRBV19 and J is TRBJ1-5; TRBD1 agrees at 8 bases. The germline gives CDR1 LNHDA, CDR2 SQIVND (reference sequence). The CDR3 consists of 16 residues. V trimming: 4 bases; J trimming: 7 bases; junction bases outside the gene matches: 12. CDR3: CASSTRTGTGEQPQHF. Written as DNA, the CDR3 is TGTGCCAGTAGTACACGGACAGGGACAGGAGAACAGCCCCAGCATTTT.

This chain links TRBV5-1 with TRBJ2-1; tentatively, D is TRBD1 (6 bases). V was trimmed by 2 bases and J by 3 bases, leaving 12 bases between them. CDR1 SGHRS and CDR2 YFSETQ come from the germline V gene. This CDR3 is 15 amino acids long. CDR3: CASSLSGDNYNEQFF. In DNA form, the CDR3 reads TGCGCCAGCAGCTTATCCGGGGACAACTACAATGAGCAGTTCTTC.

This clonotype appeared many times. The chain employs TRBV5-1 and TRBJ1-1, with 8 nucleotides matching TRBD1. Germline CDR1 and CDR2: SGHRS and YFSETQ. This CDR3 has 17 amino acids. J lost 3 bases, V lost 3 bases, and 13 bases had no gene match. CDR3 in amino acids: CASSSSRPDRGDTEAFF. In nucleotides, the CDR3 is TGCGCCAGCAGCTCCAGCCGCCCCGACAGGGGTGACACTGAAGCTTTCTTT.

The chain uses TRBV11-2 and TRBJ2-7; D is ambiguous. V gave up 3 bases and J gave up 5 bases, with 32 bases separating them. This CDR3 has 20 residues. Germline V gene data show CDR1 as SGHAT and CDR2 as FQNNGV. The CDR3 DNA reads as TGTGCCAGCAGCTTCTTGGTCCTCGACCCCTTTCAGGTTTTAGGGAACGAGCAGTACTTC. It specifies CASSFLVLDPFQVLGNEQYF. Using reference TRBV11-2 and TRBJ2-7 for the parts outside the CDR3, the full variable domain is EAGVAQSPRYKIIEKRQSVAFWCNPISGHATLYWYQQILGQGPKLLIQFQNNGVVDDSQLPKDRFSAERLKGVDSTLKIQPAKLEDSAVYLCASSFLVLDPFQVLGNEQYFGPGTRLTVT.

This clonotype was observed many times. The genes are TRBV3-1 and TRBJ1-1; a possible D gene is TRBD1 (5 bases). Germline loops: CDR1 LGHDT, CDR2 YNNKEL (reference sequence). V was trimmed by 4 bases and J by 1 base, leaving 10 bases between them. This CDR3 contains 14 residues. The CDR3 loop is CASSPFQGNTEAFF. In DNA, the CDR3 is TGTGCCAGCAGCCCATTTCAGGGGAACACTGAAGCTTTCTTT.

At least ten counts were recorded for this clonotype. The CDR3 nucleotides read TGTGCCAGCAGTTTAGGGCAGCGGGAAAAAGAGACCCAGTACTTC. Residues: CASSLGQREKETQYF. This chain links TRBV12-3 or TRBV12-4 with TRBJ2-5; 7 bases agree with TRBD2. CDR3 length equals 15 residues. V was clipped by 1 base and J by 3 bases; unmatched bases: 5.

This clonotype has only a few counts. V gene TRBV12-3 or TRBV12-4 combines with J gene TRBJ2-1; 12 positions agree with TRBD1. This CDR3 region has 14 residues. Trimming at V came to 6 bases and at J to 8 bases, leaving 5 bases not matched to a gene. The CDR3 spells CASSPRDRGHEQFF. In DNA form, the CDR3 reads TGTGCCAGCAGCCCCCGGGACAGGGGGCATGAGCAGTTCTTC.

This clonotype was counted many times. The chain employs TRBV7-9 and TRBJ2-5, with D possibly TRBD2 on 6 matching bases. With 4 bases removed from V and 1 base from J, the gap between germline ends came to 13 bases. The length of the CDR3 is 15 residues. In germline, CDR1 is SEHNR, CDR2 FQNEAQ (reference sequence). The chain's CDR3 is CASSWLEGTQETQYF. The DNA for the CDR3 is TGTGCCAGCAGCTGGTTGGAGGGGACCCAAGAGACCCAGTACTTC.